Listed below are T cell receptor beta chains from one sample, sequenced in a study of blood T cell repertoires in COVID-19. Sequenced by immunoSEQ multiplex PCR; TCRdb stores in-frame clones only, minus some. Among around 270,000 clones listed, about 88% were seen once. The material sequenced was peripheral blood. These receptors were collected from a woman aged 60-70 years with COVID-19, enrolled during active disease. Both conserved end residues are part of each CDR3. D genes are given only for firm matches. Clone size, where shown, is once, few, many, or a class for clones that have expanded.

j_gene,d_gene,abundance,v_gene,len,CDR3nt,CDR3aa
TRBJ2-7,NA,NA,TRBV5-6,13,TGTGCCAGCAGCTTGGGGCGTCGGGACGAGCAGTACTTC,CASSLGRRDEQYF
TRBJ2-5,TRBD2,NA,TRBV2,17,TGTGCCAGCAGTGTGGGGCCTAGCGGGAGGGCCAGCGAGACCCAGTACTTC,CASSVGPSGRASETQYF
TRBJ2-7,TRBD2,NA,TRBV29-1,14,TGCAGCGTTGAAGGGACTAGCGGCACCTACGAGCAGTACTTC,CSVEGTSGTYEQYF
TRBJ1-3,NA,once,TRBV6-5,14,TGTGCCAGCAGTTCGACAGTGACTGGAAACACCATATATTTT,CASSSTVTGNTIYF
TRBJ2-1,TRBD2,NA,TRBV4-1,19,TGCGCCAGCAGCCAAGATTACAAGGAGACTAGCGGGATGGGCAATGAGCAGTTCTTC,CASSQDYKETSGMGNEQFF
TRBJ2-1,NA,NA,TRBV11-1,16,TGTGCCAGCAGCCCGAGTAGTAGCGGAGTCTACAATGAGCAGTTCTTC,CASSPSSSGVYNEQFF
TRBJ2-1,NA,NA,TRBV27,14,TGTGCCAGCAGTGCCTACCGGGAGCCCAATGAGCAGTTCTTC,CASSAYREPNEQFF
TRBJ2-6,TRBD1,NA,TRBV15,15,TGTGCCACCAGCAGGGACAGGGCTGGGGCCAACGTCCTGACTTTC,CATSRDRAGANVLTF
TRBJ2-7,TRBD1,few,TRBV5-1,14,TGCGCCAGCAGCTTGGATGGGACAGACTTCGAGCAGTACTTC,CASSLDGTDFEQYF
TRBJ2-1,TRBD1,NA,TRBV19,15,TGTGCCAGTAGTGCCTTCGGGACAGGTGGGAATGAGCAGTTCTTC,CASSAFGTGGNEQFF
TRBJ2-1,NA,once,TRBV6-5,15,TGTGCCAGCAGTTACGTCGCGGCAGAAAGTAATGAGCAGTTCTTC,CASSYVAAESNEQFF
TRBJ2-1,TRBD2,NA,TRBV19,15,TGTGCCAGTAGTGCCCTTAGCGGGAACAGCAATGAGCAGTTCTTC,CASSALSGNSNEQFF
TRBJ1-1,NA,NA,TRBV6-5,12,TGTGCCAGCAGCAAAATGGGAGTTCGAGCTTTCTTT,CASSKMGVRAFF
TRBJ1-2,NA,NA,TRBV3-1/TRBV3-2,13,TGTGCCAGCAGCCAAGTCAACGGGGTTAATCTAACCTTC,CASSQVNGVNLTF
TRBJ2-1,TRBD2,few,TRBV9,16,TGTGCCAGCGGCCTCCTAGCGGGAGGGCCGGGGAATGAGCAGTTCTTC,CASGLLAGGPGNEQFF
TRBJ2-6,NA,NA,TRBV6-5,15,TGTGCCAGCAACCTAGACAGCTCTGGGGCCAACGTCCTGACTTTC,CASNLDSSGANVLTF
TRBJ2-2,NA,NA,TRBV5-1,13,TGCGCCAGCAGCTTTCAGGGCGTCGGGGAGCTGTTTTTT,CASSFQGVGELFF
TRBJ1-3,TRBD1,few,TRBV3-1/TRBV3-2,15,TGTGCCAGCAGCCCATCACAGGGGAAAGGAAACACCATATATTTT,CASSPSQGKGNTIYF
TRBJ2-6,NA,once,TRBV19,17,TGTGCCAGTAGTATTCCTGTGCGAGTGTCAGGGGCCAACGTCCTGACTTTC,CASSIPVRVSGANVLTF
TRBJ2-5,NA,NA,TRBV30,12,TGTGCCTGGAGTGCCTCGGGAGAGACCCAGTACTTC,CAWSASGETQYF
TRBJ2-3,NA,NA,TRBV24-1,15,TGTGCCACCAGCCCCTCAAGCGTGGGCACAGATACGCAGTATTTT,CATSPSSVGTDTQYF
TRBJ2-7,TRBD2,NA,TRBV27,13,TGTGCCTGTCGATTGGGACTAGAAGGCGAGCAGTACTTC,CACRLGLEGEQYF
TRBJ2-3,TRBD2,NA,TRBV7-9,18,TGTGCCAGCAGCTTAGGGCGGACTAGCGGGAGAAACACAGATACGCAGTATTTT,CASSLGRTSGRNTDTQYF
TRBJ1-5,TRBD1,NA,TRBV6-6,16,TGTGCCAGCAGTTACAGTACCCAGGGGGCGGGACAGCCCCAGCATTTT,CASSYSTQGAGQPQHF